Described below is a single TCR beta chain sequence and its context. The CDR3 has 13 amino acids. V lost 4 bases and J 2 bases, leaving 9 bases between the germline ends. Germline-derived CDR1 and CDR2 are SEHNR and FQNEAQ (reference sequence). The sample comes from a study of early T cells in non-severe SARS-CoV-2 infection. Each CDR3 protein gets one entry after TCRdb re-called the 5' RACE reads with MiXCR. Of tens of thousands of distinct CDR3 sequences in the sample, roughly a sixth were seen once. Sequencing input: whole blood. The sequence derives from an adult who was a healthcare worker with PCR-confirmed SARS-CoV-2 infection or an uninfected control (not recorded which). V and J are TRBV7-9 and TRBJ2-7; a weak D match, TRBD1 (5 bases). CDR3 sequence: CASSWAGPYEQYF. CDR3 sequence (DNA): TGTGCCAGCAGCTGGGCAGGGCCCTACGAGCAGTACTTC.